This T cell receptor (beta chain) was found in a study of vaccination effects on CD4 cells after COVID-19. CDR1 is SGHDT, CDR2 YYEEEE, per germline. The CDR3 sequence is 15 residues long. The V gene lost 0 bases and the J gene lost 10 bases, with 14 bases spanning the gap. Using viral peptide pools, the ViraFEST assay grew out antigen-specific CD4+ T cells prior to sequencing. CD4+ T cell isolation took place after approximately 11 days of culture. The person was diagnosed with PCR-confirmed SARS-CoV-2 infection between March and December 2020. Cultivation was performed at two million PBMC per well with approximately 10 IU/ml IL-2 and about 10 ug/ml peptides added. Negative control culture was done with an HIV-1 Nef peptide pool. Produced via immunoSEQ multiplex PCR; TCRdb's table is partial and in-frame only. The table includes around 75,000 clones, over 65% detected once. Regarding this clone: The antigen is unknown.

This chain connects TRBV5-6 to TRBJ1-6; D is ambiguous. This receptor was taken from a human donor who had a prior SARS-CoV-2 infection. The specimen comprised CD4+ T cells from PBMCs cultured with HIV peptides, sampled before COVID-19 vaccination. The subset here: HIV-1 Nef peptide pool negative control/reference culture. DNA for the CDR3: TGTGCCAGCAGCTTGGGTGCCGGGTTAGGCTCACCCCTCCACTTT. Residues: CASSLGAGLGSPLHF.